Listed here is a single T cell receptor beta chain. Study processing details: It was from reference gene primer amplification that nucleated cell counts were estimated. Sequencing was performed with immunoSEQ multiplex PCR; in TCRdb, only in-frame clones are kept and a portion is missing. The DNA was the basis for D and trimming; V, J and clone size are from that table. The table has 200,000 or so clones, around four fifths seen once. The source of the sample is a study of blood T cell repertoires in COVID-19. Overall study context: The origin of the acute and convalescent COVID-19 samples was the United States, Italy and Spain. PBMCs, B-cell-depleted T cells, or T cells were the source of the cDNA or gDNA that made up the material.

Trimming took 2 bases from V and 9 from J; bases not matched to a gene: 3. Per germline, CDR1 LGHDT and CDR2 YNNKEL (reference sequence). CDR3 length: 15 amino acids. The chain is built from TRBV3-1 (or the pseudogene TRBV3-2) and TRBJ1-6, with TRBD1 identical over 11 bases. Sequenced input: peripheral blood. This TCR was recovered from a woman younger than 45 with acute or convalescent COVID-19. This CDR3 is CASSQTGTGGSPLHF. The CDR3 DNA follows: TGTGCCAGCAGCCAAACCGGGACAGGGGGTTCACCCCTCCACTTT.